The 16 T cell receptor beta chains reported below all come from one sample, sequenced in a study of T cell changes during pregnancy in multiple sclerosis (dated by TCRdb to about 2019). The library relied on the immunoSEQ multiplex PCR assay. TCRdb stores this immuneACCESS table with in-frame sequences only. Part of the clones is absent; in the studies checked, under half of the shortfall reflects unresolved V genes, and no reason is known for the rest. The sample table holds about 59,000 clones, of which approximately 94% were seen once. The ten largest clones represent roughly 2.5% of the sample. The sequencing used CD8+ T cells from peripheral blood mononuclear cells, collected after pregnancy. These receptors originate from a female donor with multiple sclerosis, enrolled in a pregnancy study.

This clone was counted only a few times. The J gene is TRBJ2-4, the V gene TRBV7-3; D perhaps matches TRBD2 (6 bases). The CDR3 totals 13 residues. CDR1 SGHTA and CDR2 FQGTGA come from the germline V gene. Trimming removed 5 bases from V and 4 bases from J, with 9 bases in between. DNA of the CDR3: TGTGCCAGCAGCCCGGGGGAGAAAAACATTCAGTACTTC. Amino acid sequence: CASSPGEKNIQYF.

This sequence joins TRBV13 and TRBJ2-1, with 10 bases identical to TRBD2. The CDR3 totals 15 residues. Unmatched junction bases numbered 7, after V lost 5 bases and J lost 6 bases. Germline V CDR1 and CDR2: PRHDT, FYEKMQ (reference sequence). The CDR3 DNA sequence: TGTGCCAGCAGCGTCGGACTAGCGGCATCCAATGAGCAGTTCTTC. Protein sequence: CASSVGLAASNEQFF.

The J gene is TRBJ1-5, the V gene TRBV2; D may be TRBD1 (5 bases). V shed 5 bases and J shed 1 base, with 18 bases lying between them. Germline values: CDR1 SNHLY, CDR2 FYNNEI. CDR3 length: 17 residues. In nucleotides, the CDR3 is TGTGCCAGCAGTCCGGGGGGGGAATTAGGAAGCAATCAGCCCCAGCATTTT. It is translated as CASSPGGELGSNQPQHF.

The gene calls are TRBV9 and TRBJ1-3; D ambiguous. V shed 6 bases and J shed 4 bases, with 14 bases lying between them. This CDR3 region has 14 residues. Germline V gene sequence: CDR1 SGDLS, CDR2 YYNGEE. CDR3 loop: CASMQAPEGNTIYF. The CDR3 DNA reads as TGTGCCAGCATGCAGGCCCCAGAGGGAAACACCATATATTTT.

The rearrangement joins TRBV5-1 to TRBJ2-1, with TRBD2 identical over 8 bases. Trimming took 2 bases from V and 10 from J; bases not matched to a gene: 2. Germline CDR1 SGHRS, CDR2 YFSETQ. The CDR3 spans 12 residues. The CDR3 region has the DNA TGCGCCAGCAGCTTAGCGGGGGAAGAGCAGTTCTTC. It encodes CASSLAGEEQFF.

Only a few counts were recorded for this clone. The chain joins TRBV6-1 to TRBJ2-2; 7 bases map to TRBD2. V dropped 6 bases and J dropped 3; count of bases not matched to a gene: 4. CDR3 length: 14 amino acids. From germline, CDR1 is MNHNS and CDR2 SASEGT. The CDR3 DNA follows: TGTGCCAGCAGGGGAGGGAGGGACACCGGGGAGCTGTTTTTT. It specifies CASRGGRDTGELFF.

This clone was picked up one time. The identical CDR3 is also encoded by other nucleotide sequences in the sample. The chain has TRBV29-1 and TRBJ2-7, with D perhaps matching TRBD1 (6 bases). Trimming left V 2 bases short and J 2 bases short, with 10 bases between. This CDR3 has 13 amino acids. In germline, CDR1 is SQVTM, CDR2 ANQGSEA. For the CDR3, the DNA is TGCAGCGTTGAAAGGGACACCCCCTACGAGCAGTACTTC. It encodes CSVERDTPYEQYF.

CDR3 sequence reads: CASSLGGPVLTF. The CDR3 nucleotides read TGTGCCAGCAGCTTAGGGGGCCCCGTCCTGACTTTC. V is TRBV7-9 and J is TRBJ2-6, with TRBD1 as a possible D gene (5 bases). Germline V gives CDR1 SEHNR, CDR2 FQNEAQ (reference sequence). CDR3 length equals 12 residues. V was pared by 1 base and J by 12 bases, with 7 bases between.

In its sample, this clone was seen once. This chain joins TRBV27 and TRBJ2-1; D perhaps matches TRBD1 (9 bases). The length of the CDR3 is 19 residues. Trimming stripped 3 bases from V and 6 bases from J, with 27 bases between. The germline V gene has CDR1 MNHEY and CDR2 SMNVEV (reference sequence). CDR3 DNA sequence: TGTGCCAGCAGTTTGGGGACAGGGACCCCGGGAGGGCCGGGCAATGAGCAGTTCTTC. Its protein is CASSLGTGTPGGPGNEQFF.

This rearrangement joins TRBV10-3 to TRBJ1-2; 7 bases map to TRBD1. Looked up from germline, CDR1 is ENHRY and CDR2 is SYGVKD. Unmatched junction bases numbered 14, after V lost 7 bases and J lost 0 bases. This CDR3 contains 17 residues. The CDR3 nucleotides are TGTGCCATCACCGTTTCGATGACCAGGGGGTCTAACTATGGCTACACCTTC. Translation: CAITVSMTRGSNYGYTF.

The rearrangement links TRBV7-9 to TRBJ2-5; 8 nucleotides align to TRBD2. The length of the CDR3 is 15 residues. Trimming cost V 3 bases and J 4 bases; bases outside gene matches: 7. Germline V CDR1 and CDR2: SEHNR, FQNEAQ (reference sequence). CDR3 loop: CASSFPGGVGETQYF. CDR3 nucleotide sequence: TGTGCCAGCAGCTTCCCGGGAGGGGTTGGAGAGACCCAGTACTTC. The full variable domain, completed using reference TRBV7-9 and TRBJ2-5, is DTGVSQNPRHKITKRGQNVTFRCDPISEHNRLYWYRQTLGQGPEFLTYFQNEAQLEKSRLLSDRFSAERPKGSFSTLEIQRTEQGDSAMYLCASSFPGGVGETQYFGPGTRLLVL.

V gene TRBV27 combines with J gene TRBJ2-7; 9 bases are a match to TRBD1. Per germline, CDR1 MNHEY and CDR2 SMNVEV (reference sequence). J was trimmed by 5 bases and V by 6 bases; bases with no gene match: 8. This CDR3 comprises 14 residues. This chain's CDR3 is CASSDRGDVDEQYF. In DNA form, the CDR3 reads TGTGCCAGCAGCGACAGGGGGGATGTGGACGAGCAGTACTTC.

This chain joins TRBV7-2 and TRBJ2-1, with 10 bases lining up with TRBD2. The CDR3 has 13 amino acids. The junction had 6 bases not matched to a gene; V was cut back by 8 bases and J by 8 bases. Per the germline V gene, CDR1 is SGHTA and CDR2 is FQGNSA. For the CDR3, the DNA is TGTGCCAGCCGGCAAGCGGGAGGGGATGAGCAGTTCTTC. Protein: CASRQAGGDEQFF.

The V gene is TRBV11-2, the J gene TRBJ2-3; a possible D gene is TRBD2 (5 bases). CDR1 is SGHAT and CDR2 is FQNNGV in the germline V gene. The V end was cut by 5 bases, the J end by 5 bases, with 14 bases between. This CDR3 spans 14 amino acids. The CDR3 region is CASSPRPGGDTQYF. CDR3 sequence (DNA): TGTGCCAGCAGCCCGAGACCAGGAGGAGATACGCAGTATTTT.

The gene calls are TRBV4-1 and TRBJ2-7; D is ambiguous. Per germline, CDR1 MGHRA and CDR2 YSYEKL. The CDR3 totals 14 residues. V dropped 0 bases and J dropped 2 bases, with 8 bases sitting between them. The CDR3 protein is CASSQDAATYEQYF. CDR3 in DNA: TGCGCCAGCAGCCAAGATGCGGCCACCTACGAGCAGTACTTC.

This chain uses TRBV6-1 with TRBJ2-1; D may be TRBD1 (5 bases). The germline V gene has CDR1 MNHNS and CDR2 SASEGT. This CDR3 spans 12 amino acids. Trimming cost V 3 bases and J 9 bases, with 9 bases left between them. The CDR3, as DNA: TGTGCCAGCAGTGACCAGGGATCTGAGCAGTTCTTC. It codes for CASSDQGSEQFF.